This is a list of T cell receptor beta chains from one sample in a study of T cell responses to AZD1222 COVID-19 vaccine. Sequenced by immunoSEQ multiplex PCR; TCRdb stores in-frame clones only, minus some. Here the sample spans 150,000 to 200,000 clones, 85% to 95% being singletons. The source material was peripheral blood, sampled on day 0 of AZD1222 vaccination. The receptor set was obtained from an adult in good health. The CDR3 runs from the conserved cysteine through the conserved F or W. A D gene is named only where the DNA matches it firmly. A row's size may be missing; if present it is once, few, many or a size class.

CDR3nt: TGTGCCAGCAGCTTAGAACAGGCCCGGGAAGCTTTCTTT
CDR3aa: CASSLEQAREAFF
abundance: .
d_gene: .
j_gene: TRBJ1-1
v_gene: TRBV7-8

CDR3nt: TGCAGCGCCGCCCGACAGGGGGGCACTGAAGCTTTCTTT
CDR3aa: CSAARQGGTEAFF
abundance: .
d_gene: TRBD1
j_gene: TRBJ1-1
v_gene: TRBV29-1

CDR3nt: TGTGCCAGCAGCTACCGGACTAGCGGGGCAGATACGCAGTATTTT
CDR3aa: CASSYRTSGADTQYF
abundance: .
d_gene: TRBD2
j_gene: TRBJ2-3
v_gene: TRBV7-9

CDR3nt: TGTGCCAGAAGCTTGTCGGAGGGGGTCACTGAAGCTTTCTTT
CDR3aa: CARSLSEGVTEAFF
abundance: once
d_gene: .
j_gene: TRBJ1-1
v_gene: TRBV5-3

CDR3nt: TGTGCCAGTAGTATAGGCGGGTCAGGGGGCTTTCAGCCCCAGCATTTT
CDR3aa: CASSIGGSGGFQPQHF
abundance: once
d_gene: TRBD1
j_gene: TRBJ1-5
v_gene: TRBV19

CDR3nt: TGCGCCAGCAGCCAAGGTCTCGATACAGGGGGGTCAGATACGCAGTATTTT
CDR3aa: CASSQGLDTGGSDTQYF
abundance: .
d_gene: TRBD1
j_gene: TRBJ2-3
v_gene: TRBV4-1

CDR3nt: TGTGCCACACAGGGGGTATACTCTGGGGCCAACGTCCTGACTTTC
CDR3aa: CATQGVYSGANVLTF
abundance: .
d_gene: TRBD1
j_gene: TRBJ2-6
v_gene: TRBV19

CDR3nt: TGTGCCAGCAGACCCGGGAGGGGGGACAGGGGATTGGATAATTCACCCCTCCACTTT
CDR3aa: CASRPGRGDRGLDNSPLHF
abundance: .
d_gene: .
j_gene: TRBJ1-6
v_gene: TRBV21-1

CDR3nt: TGTGCCAGCAGTTTGGGGGGGGAGGTATACAATCAGCCCCAGCATTTT
CDR3aa: CASSLGGEVYNQPQHF
abundance: .
d_gene: .
j_gene: TRBJ1-5
v_gene: TRBV28

CDR3nt: TGTGCCAGCGGCCACAACCAAGAGACCCAGTACTTC
CDR3aa: CASGHNQETQYF
abundance: .
d_gene: .
j_gene: TRBJ2-5
v_gene: TRBV21-1

CDR3nt: TGCGCCAGCAGCCAAGATAAAGGGCCGAACGAGCAGTACTTC
CDR3aa: CASSQDKGPNEQYF
abundance: once
d_gene: .
j_gene: TRBJ2-7
v_gene: TRBV4-1

CDR3nt: TGTGCCAGCAGTCACGACAGGGAGCCACTCCACTTT
CDR3aa: CASSHDREPLHF
abundance: .
d_gene: TRBD1
j_gene: TRBJ1-6
v_gene: TRBV12-3/TRBV12-4

CDR3nt: TGCGCCAGCAGCCTGGGCAGATACAATGAGCAGTTCTTC
CDR3aa: CASSLGRYNEQFF
abundance: .
d_gene: .
j_gene: TRBJ2-1
v_gene: TRBV4-1

CDR3nt: TGCGCCAGCAGCCCAGGGTATGAGCAGTTCTTC
CDR3aa: CASSPGYEQFF
abundance: once
d_gene: .
j_gene: TRBJ2-1
v_gene: TRBV4-3

CDR3nt: TGTGCCAGCAGTCCCCCCGGGACTACCTCCTACGAGCAGTACTTC
CDR3aa: CASSPPGTTSYEQYF
abundance: .
d_gene: TRBD2
j_gene: TRBJ2-7
v_gene: TRBV27

CDR3nt: TGTGCCAGCAGTTCGGGACAGGGGGTTTATAGCAATCAGCCCCAGCATTTT
CDR3aa: CASSSGQGVYSNQPQHF
abundance: .
d_gene: TRBD1
j_gene: TRBJ1-5
v_gene: TRBV27

CDR3nt: TGTGCCAGCAGCTTGGAACAGGGTGGCTATGGCTACACCTTC
CDR3aa: CASSLEQGGYGYTF
abundance: once
d_gene: .
j_gene: TRBJ1-2
v_gene: TRBV5-4

CDR3nt: TGTGCCAGCAGTGCTAGGCAGGGACATACAGATACGCAGTATTTT
CDR3aa: CASSARQGHTDTQYF
abundance: once
d_gene: .
j_gene: TRBJ2-3
v_gene: TRBV6-4

CDR3nt: TGTGCCAGCAGCTTGACCTACAGGGGTAGGGAGCAGTACTTC
CDR3aa: CASSLTYRGREQYF
abundance: .
d_gene: TRBD1
j_gene: TRBJ2-7
v_gene: TRBV5-6

CDR3nt: TGCGCCAGCAGCGCGGGACACTACAATGAGCAGTTCTTC
CDR3aa: CASSAGHYNEQFF
abundance: .
d_gene: .
j_gene: TRBJ2-1
v_gene: TRBV10-2

CDR3nt: TGCGCCAGCGCGCCCGGGACAGGGGGCTACGAGCAGTACTTC
CDR3aa: CASAPGTGGYEQYF
abundance: .
d_gene: TRBD1
j_gene: TRBJ2-7
v_gene: TRBV5-1

CDR3nt: TGTGCCAGCTCACCACTGGGTCCGGCGGGGACAGTGAACACTGAAGCTTTCTTT
CDR3aa: CASSPLGPAGTVNTEAFF
abundance: once
d_gene: TRBD1
j_gene: TRBJ1-1
v_gene: TRBV18

CDR3nt: TGCGCCAGCAGCTTGGAGGGACAGGGTTCAGATACGCAGTATTTT
CDR3aa: CASSLEGQGSDTQYF
abundance: .
d_gene: TRBD1
j_gene: TRBJ2-3
v_gene: TRBV5-1

CDR3nt: TGTGCCAGCAGTCAAGGGAGAAGCACAGATACGCAGTATTTT
CDR3aa: CASSQGRSTDTQYF
abundance: .
d_gene: .
j_gene: TRBJ2-3
v_gene: TRBV2

CDR3nt: TGTGCCAGGCCGACCGGGACCGCCGTTCACGAGCAGTACTTC
CDR3aa: CARPTGTAVHEQYF
abundance: .
d_gene: .
j_gene: TRBJ2-7
v_gene: TRBV6-8

CDR3nt: TGTGCCAGCAGGTGGGAGCAGGCAGGTGAAGCTTTCTTT
CDR3aa: CASRWEQAGEAFF
abundance: few
d_gene: .
j_gene: TRBJ1-1
v_gene: TRBV2

CDR3nt: TGTGCCAGCAGCCTTCTGGGTAGCGGGGAGCAGTACTTC
CDR3aa: CASSLLGSGEQYF
abundance: .
d_gene: TRBD2
j_gene: TRBJ2-7
v_gene: TRBV11-2

CDR3nt: TGTGCCAGCAGTGGGGGAAGTGGCTCCTATAATTCACCCCTCCACTTT
CDR3aa: CASSGGSGSYNSPLHF
abundance: few
d_gene: .
j_gene: TRBJ1-6
v_gene: TRBV2

CDR3nt: TGTGCCAGCAGTGTGGACAGCTACGAGCAGTACTTC
CDR3aa: CASSVDSYEQYF
abundance: .
d_gene: .
j_gene: TRBJ2-7
v_gene: TRBV2

CDR3nt: TGTGCCAGCAGCCCGTCACGGCTAGCGGGGGAATACGAGCAGTACTTC
CDR3aa: CASSPSRLAGEYEQYF
abundance: .
d_gene: TRBD2
j_gene: TRBJ2-7
v_gene: TRBV4-2

CDR3nt: TGTGCCAGCAGGGGGACAGGGCCTGAAAAACTGTTTTTT
CDR3aa: CASRGTGPEKLFF
abundance: .
d_gene: TRBD1
j_gene: TRBJ1-4
v_gene: TRBV6-5

CDR3nt: TGTGCCAGCAGCTTAGGGTCCCTCTACGAGCAGTACTTC
CDR3aa: CASSLGSLYEQYF
abundance: .
d_gene: .
j_gene: TRBJ2-7
v_gene: TRBV7-2

CDR3nt: TGCGCCAGCAGCCAGGACAGTTCTAACTATGGCTACACCTTC
CDR3aa: CASSQDSSNYGYTF
abundance: .
d_gene: .
j_gene: TRBJ1-2
v_gene: TRBV5-1

CDR3nt: TGTGCCTGGCGGGACAGGGGGTCGTACGAGCAGTACTTC
CDR3aa: CAWRDRGSYEQYF
abundance: few
d_gene: TRBD1
j_gene: TRBJ2-7
v_gene: TRBV30

CDR3nt: TGTGCCTGGAGTGGAAGGACAGGGGCGGGCTACACCTTC
CDR3aa: CAWSGRTGAGYTF
abundance: .
d_gene: TRBD1
j_gene: TRBJ1-2
v_gene: TRBV30

CDR3nt: TGTGCCAGCAGTGGGGGGGCAAACACTGAAGCTTTCTTT
CDR3aa: CASSGGANTEAFF
abundance: .
d_gene: .
j_gene: TRBJ1-1
v_gene: TRBV3-1/TRBV3-2

CDR3nt: TGTGCCAGCATCGGGACAGGCCATGGCTACACCTTC
CDR3aa: CASIGTGHGYTF
abundance: .
d_gene: TRBD1
j_gene: TRBJ1-2
v_gene: TRBV12-3/TRBV12-4

CDR3nt: TGTGCCAGCTCACCAAGGCCCACGACGGCGGGAAACACCATATATTTT
CDR3aa: CASSPRPTTAGNTIYF
abundance: .
d_gene: .
j_gene: TRBJ1-3
v_gene: TRBV18

CDR3nt: TGCGCCAGCAGCCCTGGGACAGGCACGGGCCCCCAGGGCTACACCTTC
CDR3aa: CASSPGTGTGPQGYTF
abundance: .
d_gene: TRBD1
j_gene: TRBJ1-2
v_gene: TRBV5-1

CDR3nt: TGTGCCAGCGGTTATACAGGGTACTCCTACGAGCAGTACTTC
CDR3aa: CASGYTGYSYEQYF
abundance: .
d_gene: .
j_gene: TRBJ2-7
v_gene: TRBV27

CDR3nt: TGTGCCAGCAGTTCGACAGGGTTTGAAGCTTTCTTT
CDR3aa: CASSSTGFEAFF
abundance: .
d_gene: TRBD1
j_gene: TRBJ1-1
v_gene: TRBV27

CDR3nt: TGTGCCAGCAGCTTGGCCCCTAGCGGGAGTGGAGAGACCCAGTACTTC
CDR3aa: CASSLAPSGSGETQYF
abundance: .
d_gene: TRBD2
j_gene: TRBJ2-5
v_gene: TRBV5-4

CDR3nt: TGTGCCAGCAGATTAATATGGATTCCCTACGAGCAGTACTTC
CDR3aa: CASRLIWIPYEQYF
abundance: .
d_gene: .
j_gene: TRBJ2-7
v_gene: TRBV5-6

CDR3nt: TGTGCCAGCAGTTACTCGACTAGCACAGATACGCAGTATTTT
CDR3aa: CASSYSTSTDTQYF
abundance: medium-sized
d_gene: .
j_gene: TRBJ2-3
v_gene: TRBV6-2/TRBV6-3

CDR3nt: TGCGCCAGCAGGAGGGGAGGCCTGAACACTGAAGCTTTCTTT
CDR3aa: CASRRGGLNTEAFF
abundance: once
d_gene: .
j_gene: TRBJ1-1
v_gene: TRBV5-1

CDR3nt: TGTGCCAGCTTAGGGGATGATGGCAATGGCTACACCTTC
CDR3aa: CASLGDDGNGYTF
abundance: .
d_gene: .
j_gene: TRBJ1-2
v_gene: TRBV25-1

CDR3nt: TGCGCCAGCAGCCAGGGACAGCCCACCAGGACTAATGAAAAACTGTTTTTT
CDR3aa: CASSQGQPTRTNEKLFF
abundance: .
d_gene: TRBD1
j_gene: TRBJ1-4
v_gene: TRBV5-1

CDR3nt: TGTGCCAGCAGCTTAGGCGACGGGGGACTCCCGCCCGCCGAGCAGTTCTTC
CDR3aa: CASSLGDGGLPPAEQFF
abundance: .
d_gene: .
j_gene: TRBJ2-1
v_gene: TRBV13

CDR3nt: TGTGCCAGCAGCAAAGCTTGCAGCAACTCCTACAATGAGCAGTTCTTC
CDR3aa: CASSKACSNSYNEQFF
abundance: once
d_gene: .
j_gene: TRBJ2-1
v_gene: TRBV21-1

CDR3nt: TGTGCCAGCAGCCCTCATAGCGGGGGGGCCACAGATACGCAGTATTTT
CDR3aa: CASSPHSGGATDTQYF
abundance: .
d_gene: TRBD2
j_gene: TRBJ2-3
v_gene: TRBV7-9

CDR3nt: TGCGCCAGCAGCCCGAGACAGGGGGCGGTCACTGAAGCTTTCTTT
CDR3aa: CASSPRQGAVTEAFF
abundance: .
d_gene: TRBD1
j_gene: TRBJ1-1
v_gene: TRBV4-1